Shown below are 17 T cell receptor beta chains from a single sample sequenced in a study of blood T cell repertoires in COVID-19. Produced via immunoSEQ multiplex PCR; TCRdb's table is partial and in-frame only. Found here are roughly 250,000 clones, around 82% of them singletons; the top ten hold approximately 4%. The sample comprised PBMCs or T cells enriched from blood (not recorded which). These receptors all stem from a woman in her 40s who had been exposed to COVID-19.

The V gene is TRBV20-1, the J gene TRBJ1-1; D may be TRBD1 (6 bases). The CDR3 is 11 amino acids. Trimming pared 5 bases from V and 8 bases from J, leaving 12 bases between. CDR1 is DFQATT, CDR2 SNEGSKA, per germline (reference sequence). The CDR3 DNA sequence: TGCAGTGCTCCGAGACAGGTAGAAGCTTTCTTT. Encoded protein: CSAPRQVEAFF.

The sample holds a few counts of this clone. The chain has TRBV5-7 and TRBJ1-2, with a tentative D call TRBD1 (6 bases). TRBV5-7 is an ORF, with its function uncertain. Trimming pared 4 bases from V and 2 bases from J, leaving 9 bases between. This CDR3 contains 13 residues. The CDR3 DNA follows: TGTGCCAGCAGCCGTGACAGGAACTATGGCTACACCTTC. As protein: CASSRDRNYGYTF.

DNA for the CDR3: TGTGCCACCAGTGAACCGGGACAGGGGTCCTACAATGAGCAGTTCTTC. Its translation is CATSEPGQGSYNEQFF. The chain joins TRBV24-1 to TRBJ2-1; TRBD1 aligns across 10 bases. Trimming removed 4 bases from V and 1 base from J; junction bases left unmatched: 3. Looked up from germline, CDR1 is KGHDR and CDR2 is SFDVKD. There are 16 residues in the CDR3.

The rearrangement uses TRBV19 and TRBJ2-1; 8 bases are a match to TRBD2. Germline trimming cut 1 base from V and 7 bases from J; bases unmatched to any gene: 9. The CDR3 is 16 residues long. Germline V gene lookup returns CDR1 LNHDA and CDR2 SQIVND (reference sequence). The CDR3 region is CASSIVGGTSRNEQFF. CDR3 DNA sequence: TGTGCCAGTAGTATAGTAGGTGGGACTAGTAGGAATGAGCAGTTCTTC.

CDR3 bases: TGTGCCAGTAGTCCCGAGGGGGTTCAGCCCCAGCATTTT. Protein sequence: CASSPEGVQPQHF. This sequence joins TRBV19 and TRBJ1-5, with TRBD1 as a possible D gene (6 bases). This CDR3 contains 13 residues. Trimming took 5 bases from V and 6 from J, leaving 11 bases between them. The V gene's germline CDR1 is LNHDA and CDR2 SQIVND (reference sequence).

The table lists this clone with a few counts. The CDR3 reads CASSPADPFEQYF. CDR3 DNA sequence: TGTGCCAGCTCACCGGCGGATCCCTTCGAGCAGTACTTC. The rearrangement joins TRBV18 to TRBJ2-7, with D unresolved. Germline lookup yields CDR1 KGHSH and CDR2 LQKENI. V was pared by 3 bases and J by 6 bases, with 12 bases between. The CDR3 contains 13 residues.

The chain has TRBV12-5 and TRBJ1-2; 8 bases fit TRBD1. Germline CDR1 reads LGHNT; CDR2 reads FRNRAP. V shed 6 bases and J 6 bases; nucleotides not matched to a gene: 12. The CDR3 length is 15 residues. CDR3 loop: CASGPPGTGADGYTF. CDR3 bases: TGTGCTAGTGGCCCACCCGGGACAGGTGCGGATGGCTACACCTTC.

The CDR3 DNA sequence: TGCGCCAGCAGTGGAATCCGCGGGGGGGGTCGGTATGGCTACACCTTC. This codes for CASSGIRGGGRYGYTF. The rearrangement links TRBV10-2 to TRBJ1-2; possibly TRBD1 for D (5 bases). Trimming removed 4 bases from V and 5 bases from J, with 20 bases in between. Germline CDR1 reads WSHSY; CDR2 reads SAAADI. The CDR3 sequence is 16 residues long.

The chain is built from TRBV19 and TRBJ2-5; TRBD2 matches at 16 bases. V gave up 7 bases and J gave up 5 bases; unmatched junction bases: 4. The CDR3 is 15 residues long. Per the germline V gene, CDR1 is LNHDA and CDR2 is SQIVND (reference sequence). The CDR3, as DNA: TGTGCCAGTACGGGACTAGCGGGGGGGCCGGAGACCCAGTACTTC. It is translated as CASTGLAGGPETQYF. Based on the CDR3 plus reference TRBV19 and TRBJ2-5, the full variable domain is DGGITQSPKYLFRKEGQNVTLSCEQNLNHDAMYWYRQDPGQGLRLIYYSQIVNDFQKGDIAEGYSVSREKKESFPLTVTSAQKNPTAFYLCASTGLAGGPETQYFGPGTRLLVL.

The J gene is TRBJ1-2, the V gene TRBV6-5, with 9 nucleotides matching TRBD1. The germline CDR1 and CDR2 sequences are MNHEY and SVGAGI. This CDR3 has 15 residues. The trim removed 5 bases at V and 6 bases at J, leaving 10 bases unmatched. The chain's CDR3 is CASSTPRTGANGYTF. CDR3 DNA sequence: TGTGCCAGCAGTACCCCCCGGACAGGGGCGAATGGCTACACCTTC.

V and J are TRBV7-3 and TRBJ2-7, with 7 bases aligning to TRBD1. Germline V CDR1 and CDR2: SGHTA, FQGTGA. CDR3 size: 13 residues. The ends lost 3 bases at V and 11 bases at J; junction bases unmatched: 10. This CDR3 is CASSFTEQGPKYF. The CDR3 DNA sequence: TGTGCCAGCAGCTTTACAGAACAGGGGCCCAAGTACTTC.

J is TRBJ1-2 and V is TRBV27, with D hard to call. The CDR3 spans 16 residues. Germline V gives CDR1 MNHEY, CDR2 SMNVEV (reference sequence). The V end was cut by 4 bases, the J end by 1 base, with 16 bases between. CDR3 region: CASSWAPSPGNYGYTF. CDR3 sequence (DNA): TGTGCCAGCAGTTGGGCCCCGTCACCCGGTAACTATGGCTACACCTTC.

CDR3 in amino acids: CASSWRGEFNEQFF. Written as DNA, the CDR3 is TGTGCCAGCAGTTGGAGGGGAGAGTTCAATGAGCAGTTCTTC. The V gene is TRBV27, the J gene TRBJ2-1, with D tentatively TRBD2 (6 bases). CDR1 and CDR2 from the germline V gene are MNHEY and SMNVEV (reference sequence). This CDR3 has 14 amino acids. Between the trimmed V and J ends, which lost 4 bases and 6 bases, there was a span of 13 bases.

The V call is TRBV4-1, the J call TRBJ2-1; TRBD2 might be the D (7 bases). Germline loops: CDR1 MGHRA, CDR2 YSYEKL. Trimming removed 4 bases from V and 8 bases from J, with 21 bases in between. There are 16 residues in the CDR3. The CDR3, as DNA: TGCGCCAGCAGCCCGCTATGGGGGGGGGCTATCGATGAGCAGTTCTTC. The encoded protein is CASSPLWGGAIDEQFF.

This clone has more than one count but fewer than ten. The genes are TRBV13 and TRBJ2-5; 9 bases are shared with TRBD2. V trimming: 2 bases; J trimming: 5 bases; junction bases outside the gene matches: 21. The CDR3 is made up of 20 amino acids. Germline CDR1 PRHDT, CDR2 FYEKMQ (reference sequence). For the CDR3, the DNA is TGTGCCAGCAGCTTACTTAACGTAGCGGGGGAAAGGGACCCAAGGGAGACCCAGTACTTC. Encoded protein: CASSLLNVAGERDPRETQYF.

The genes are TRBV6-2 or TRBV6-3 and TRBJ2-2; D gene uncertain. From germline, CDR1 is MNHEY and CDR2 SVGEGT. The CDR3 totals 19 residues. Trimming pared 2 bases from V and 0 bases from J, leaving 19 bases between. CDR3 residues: CASSYKSDQQLPNTGELFF. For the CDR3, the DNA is TGTGCCAGCAGTTACAAATCTGACCAACAGCTACCGAACACCGGGGAGCTGTTTTTT.

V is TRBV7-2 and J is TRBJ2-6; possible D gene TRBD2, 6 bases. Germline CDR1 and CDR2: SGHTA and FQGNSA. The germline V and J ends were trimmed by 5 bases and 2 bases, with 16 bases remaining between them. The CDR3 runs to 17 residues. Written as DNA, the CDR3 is TGTGCCAGCAGCCCAAGGCGGGGTCTCACTGGGGCCAACGTCCTGACTTTC. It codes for CASSPRRGLTGANVLTF.